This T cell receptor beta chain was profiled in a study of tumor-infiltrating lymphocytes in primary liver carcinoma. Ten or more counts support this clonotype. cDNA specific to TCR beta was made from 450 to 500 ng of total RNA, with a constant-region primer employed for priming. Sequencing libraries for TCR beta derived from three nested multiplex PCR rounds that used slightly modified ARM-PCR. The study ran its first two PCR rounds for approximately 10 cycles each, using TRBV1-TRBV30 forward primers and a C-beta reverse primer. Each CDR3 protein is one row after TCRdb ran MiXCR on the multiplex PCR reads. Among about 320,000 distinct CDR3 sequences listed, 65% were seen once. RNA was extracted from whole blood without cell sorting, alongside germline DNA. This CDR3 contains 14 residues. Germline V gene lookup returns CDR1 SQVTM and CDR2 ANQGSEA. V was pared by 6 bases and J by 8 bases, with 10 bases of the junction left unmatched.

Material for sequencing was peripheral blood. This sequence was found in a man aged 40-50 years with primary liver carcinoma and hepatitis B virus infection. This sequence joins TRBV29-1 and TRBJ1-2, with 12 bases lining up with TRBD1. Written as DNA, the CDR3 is TGCAGCGTGGCGGGGGGACAGGGGGCCCTCGGCTACACCTTC. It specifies CSVAGGQGALGYTF.